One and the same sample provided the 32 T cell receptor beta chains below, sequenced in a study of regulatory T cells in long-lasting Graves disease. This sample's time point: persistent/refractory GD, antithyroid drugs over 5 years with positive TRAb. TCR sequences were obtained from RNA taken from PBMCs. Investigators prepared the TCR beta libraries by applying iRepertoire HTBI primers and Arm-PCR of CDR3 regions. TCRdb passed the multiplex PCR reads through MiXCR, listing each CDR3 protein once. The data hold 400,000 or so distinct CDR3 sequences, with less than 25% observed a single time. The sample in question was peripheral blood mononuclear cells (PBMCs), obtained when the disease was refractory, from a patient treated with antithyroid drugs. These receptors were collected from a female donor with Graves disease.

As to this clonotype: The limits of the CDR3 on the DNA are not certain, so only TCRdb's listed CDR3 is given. The CDR3 spells CASSSSGQGIDGYTF. The rearrangement uses TRBV27 and TRBJ1-2; no check of the table's D call, TRBD1, against the DNA was made. Germline lookup yields CDR1 MNHEY and CDR2 SMNVEV (reference sequence). 15 amino acids form the CDR3, both terminal residues included.

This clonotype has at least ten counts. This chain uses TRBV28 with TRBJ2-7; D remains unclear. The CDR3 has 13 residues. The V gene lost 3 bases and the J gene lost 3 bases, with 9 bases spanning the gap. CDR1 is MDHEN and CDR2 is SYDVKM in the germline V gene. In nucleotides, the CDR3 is TGTGCCAGCAGTTTGGGAAATCACTACGAGCAGTACTTC. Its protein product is CASSLGNHYEQYF.

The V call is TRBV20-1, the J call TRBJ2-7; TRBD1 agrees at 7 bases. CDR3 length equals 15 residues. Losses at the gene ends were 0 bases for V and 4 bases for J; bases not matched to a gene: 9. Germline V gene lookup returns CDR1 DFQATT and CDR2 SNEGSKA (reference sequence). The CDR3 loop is CSARDPDRVPYEQYF. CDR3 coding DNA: TGCAGTGCTAGAGATCCCGACAGGGTCCCTTACGAGCAGTACTTC.

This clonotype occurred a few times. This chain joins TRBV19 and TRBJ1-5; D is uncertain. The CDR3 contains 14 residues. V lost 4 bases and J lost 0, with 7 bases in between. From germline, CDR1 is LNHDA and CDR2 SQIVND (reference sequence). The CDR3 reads CASSNGYSNQPQHF. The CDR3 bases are TGTGCCAGTAGTAATGGTTATAGCAATCAGCCCCAGCATTTT.

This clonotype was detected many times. The CDR3 loop is CASSLRTGGAYEQYF. Written as DNA, the CDR3 is TGCGCCAGCAGCTTGAGGACAGGGGGAGCCTACGAGCAGTACTTC. This rearrangement joins TRBV5-1 to TRBJ2-7; 10 nucleotides align to TRBD1. The germline gives CDR1 SGHRS, CDR2 YFSETQ. The CDR3 is made up of 15 amino acids. Trimming at V came to 1 base and at J to 2 bases, leaving 3 bases not matched to a gene. Together with reference TRBV5-1 and TRBJ2-7, the CDR3 gives the full variable domain: KAGVTQTPRYLIKTRGQQVTLSCSPISGHRSVSWYQQTPGQGLQFLFEYFSETQRNKGNFPGRFSGRQFSNSRSEMNVSTLELGDSALYLCASSLRTGGAYEQYFGPGTRLTVT.

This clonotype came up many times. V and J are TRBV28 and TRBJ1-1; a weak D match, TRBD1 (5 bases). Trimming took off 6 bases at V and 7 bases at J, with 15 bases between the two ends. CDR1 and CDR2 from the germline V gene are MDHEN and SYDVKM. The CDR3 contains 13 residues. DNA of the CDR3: TGTGCCAGCAGCCTATTGGGGGGAGGTGAAGCTTTCTTT. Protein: CASSLLGGGEAFF.

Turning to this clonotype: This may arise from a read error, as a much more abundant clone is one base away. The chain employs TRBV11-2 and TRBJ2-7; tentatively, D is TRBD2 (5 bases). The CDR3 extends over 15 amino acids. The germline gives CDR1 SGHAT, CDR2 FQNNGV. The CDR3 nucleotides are TGTGCCGGCAGTTTAAACAGCGGAGCCCATTACGAGCAGTACTTC. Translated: CAGSLNSGAHYEQYF.

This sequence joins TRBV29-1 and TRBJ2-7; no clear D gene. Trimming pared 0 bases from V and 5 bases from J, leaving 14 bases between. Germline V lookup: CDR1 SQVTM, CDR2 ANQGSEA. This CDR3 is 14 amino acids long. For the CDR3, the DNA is TGCAGCGTTGAAGAGTCCCACTCCTACAACGAGCAGTACTTC. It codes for CSVEESHSYNEQYF.

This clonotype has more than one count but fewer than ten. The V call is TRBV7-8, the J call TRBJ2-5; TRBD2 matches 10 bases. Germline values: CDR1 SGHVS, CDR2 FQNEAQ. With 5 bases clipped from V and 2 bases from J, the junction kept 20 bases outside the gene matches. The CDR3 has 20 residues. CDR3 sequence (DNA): TGTGCCAGCAGCCCTCCCCACCTACTACTAGCGGGAAAGGGGCAAGAGACCCAGTACTTC. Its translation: CASSPPHLLLAGKGQETQYF.

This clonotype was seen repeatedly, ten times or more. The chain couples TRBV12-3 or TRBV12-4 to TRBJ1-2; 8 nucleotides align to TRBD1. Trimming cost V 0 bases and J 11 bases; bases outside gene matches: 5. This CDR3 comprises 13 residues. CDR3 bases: TGTGCCAGCAGTTTAGCGCTAACAGGGGGATACACCTTC. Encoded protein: CASSLALTGGYTF.

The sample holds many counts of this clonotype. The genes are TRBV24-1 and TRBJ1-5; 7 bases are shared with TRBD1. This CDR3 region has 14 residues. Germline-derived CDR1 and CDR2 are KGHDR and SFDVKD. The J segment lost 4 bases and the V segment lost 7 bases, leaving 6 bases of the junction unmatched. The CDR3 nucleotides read TGTGCCACCAGCGGAGAGGGGGCTAATCAGCCCCAGCATTTT. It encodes CATSGEGANQPQHF.

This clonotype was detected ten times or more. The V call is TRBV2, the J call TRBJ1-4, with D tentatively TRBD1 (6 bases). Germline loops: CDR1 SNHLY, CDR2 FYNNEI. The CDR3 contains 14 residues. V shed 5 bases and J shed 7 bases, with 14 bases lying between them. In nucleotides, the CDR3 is TGTGCCAGCAGTAGTTCAGGGGCCAGTGAAAAACTGTTTTTT. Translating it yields CASSSSGASEKLFF. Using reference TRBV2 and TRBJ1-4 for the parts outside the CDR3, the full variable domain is EPEVTQTPSHQVTQMGQEVILRCVPISNHLYFYWYRQILGQKVEFLVSFYNNEISEKSEIFDDQFSVERPDGSNFTLKIRSTKLEDSAMYFCASSSSGASEKLFFGSGTQLSVL.

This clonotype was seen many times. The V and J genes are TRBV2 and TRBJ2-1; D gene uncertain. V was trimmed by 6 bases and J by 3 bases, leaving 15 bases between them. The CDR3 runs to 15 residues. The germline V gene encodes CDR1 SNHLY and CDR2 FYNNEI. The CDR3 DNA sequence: TGTGCCAGCAGACAACGAGACGAAAGCTACAATGAGCAGTTCTTC. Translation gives CASRQRDESYNEQFF.

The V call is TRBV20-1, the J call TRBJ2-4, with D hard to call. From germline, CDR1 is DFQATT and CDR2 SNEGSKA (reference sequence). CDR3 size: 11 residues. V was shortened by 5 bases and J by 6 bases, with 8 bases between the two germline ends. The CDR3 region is CSAGPSNIQYF. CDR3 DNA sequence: TGCAGTGCTGGCCCCTCAAACATTCAGTACTTC.

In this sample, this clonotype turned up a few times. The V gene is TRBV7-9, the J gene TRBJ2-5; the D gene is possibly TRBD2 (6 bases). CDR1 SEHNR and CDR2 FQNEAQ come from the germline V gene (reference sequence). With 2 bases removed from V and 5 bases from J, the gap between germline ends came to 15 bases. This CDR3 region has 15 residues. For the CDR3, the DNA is TGTGCCAGCAGCTTAAATCGGCCGGCGGGGGAGACCCAGTACTTC. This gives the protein CASSLNRPAGETQYF.

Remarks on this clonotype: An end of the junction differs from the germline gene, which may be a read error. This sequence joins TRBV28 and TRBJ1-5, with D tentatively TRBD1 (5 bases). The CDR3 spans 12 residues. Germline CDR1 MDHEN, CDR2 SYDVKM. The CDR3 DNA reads TGTGCCAGCCAGGGCGGCAATCGGCCCCAGCATTTT. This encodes CASQGGNRPQHF.

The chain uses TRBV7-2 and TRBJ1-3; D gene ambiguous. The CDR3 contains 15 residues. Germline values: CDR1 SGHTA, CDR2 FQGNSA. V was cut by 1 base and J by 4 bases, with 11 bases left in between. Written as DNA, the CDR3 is TGTGCCAGCAGCTTAGGTGCCAGGAGCGGAAACACCATATATTTT. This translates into CASSLGARSGNTIYF.

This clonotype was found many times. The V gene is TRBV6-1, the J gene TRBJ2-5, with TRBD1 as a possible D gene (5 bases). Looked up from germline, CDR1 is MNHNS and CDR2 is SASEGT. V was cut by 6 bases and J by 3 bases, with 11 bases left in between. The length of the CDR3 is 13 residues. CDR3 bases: TGTGCCAGCAGCGATACAGGAAAAGAGACCCAGTACTTC. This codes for CASSDTGKETQYF.

This CDR3 is CAWTGRGNSPLHF. In DNA form, the CDR3 reads TGTGCCTGGACGGGACGGGGTAATTCACCCCTCCACTTT. This chain joins TRBV30 and TRBJ1-6, with a weak D call TRBD1 (5 bases). V was shortened by 4 bases and J by 6 bases, with 10 bases between the two germline ends. Germline assignment: CDR1 GTSNPN and CDR2 SVGIG (reference sequence). The CDR3 consists of 13 residues.

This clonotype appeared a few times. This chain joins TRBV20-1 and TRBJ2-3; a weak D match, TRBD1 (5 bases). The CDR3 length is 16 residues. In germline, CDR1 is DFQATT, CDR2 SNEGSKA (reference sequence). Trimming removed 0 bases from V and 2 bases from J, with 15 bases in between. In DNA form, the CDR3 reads TGCAGTGCTAGAGATCAAGCAGGGCTGAACACAGATACGCAGTATTTT. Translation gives CSARDQAGLNTDTQYF.

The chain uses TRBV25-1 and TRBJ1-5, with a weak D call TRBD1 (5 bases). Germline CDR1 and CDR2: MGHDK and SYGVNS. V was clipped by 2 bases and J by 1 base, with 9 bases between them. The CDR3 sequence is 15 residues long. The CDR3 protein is CASSETGGSNQPQHF. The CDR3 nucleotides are TGTGCCAGCAGTGAAACAGGAGGGAGCAATCAGCCCCAGCATTTT.

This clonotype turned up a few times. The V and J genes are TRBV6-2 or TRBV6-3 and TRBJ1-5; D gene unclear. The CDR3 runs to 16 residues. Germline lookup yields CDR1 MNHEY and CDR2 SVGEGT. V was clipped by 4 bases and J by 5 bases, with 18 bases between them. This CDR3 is CASSSYLSVGHQPQHF. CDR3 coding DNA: TGTGCCAGCAGTTCCTATCTCTCAGTAGGACATCAGCCCCAGCATTTT.

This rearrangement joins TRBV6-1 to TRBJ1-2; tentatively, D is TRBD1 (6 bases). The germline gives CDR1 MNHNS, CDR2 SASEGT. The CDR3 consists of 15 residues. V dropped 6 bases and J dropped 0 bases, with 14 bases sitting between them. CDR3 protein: CASSRTGTTNYGYTF. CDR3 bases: TGTGCCAGCAGCCGTACCGGGACAACTAACTATGGCTACACCTTC.

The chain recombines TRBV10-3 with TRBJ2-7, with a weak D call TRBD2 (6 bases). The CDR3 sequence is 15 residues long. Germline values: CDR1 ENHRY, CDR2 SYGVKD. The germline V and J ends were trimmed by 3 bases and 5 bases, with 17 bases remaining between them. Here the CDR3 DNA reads TGTGCCATCAGTGAAATGGAGGGGCAGATAAACGAGCAGTACTTC. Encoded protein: CAISEMEGQINEQYF.

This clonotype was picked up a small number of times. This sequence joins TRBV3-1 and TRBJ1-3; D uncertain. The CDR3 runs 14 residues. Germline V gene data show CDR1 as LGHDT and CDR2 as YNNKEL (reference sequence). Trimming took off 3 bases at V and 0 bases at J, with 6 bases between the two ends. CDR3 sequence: CASSHGNSGNTIYF. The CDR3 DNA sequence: TGTGCCAGCAGCCATGGGAACTCTGGAAACACCATATATTTT.

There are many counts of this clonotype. CDR3 in DNA: TGTGCCAGCAGCTTTAGCGGGGGACAGGGACACAATGAGCAGTTCTTC. Translation: CASSFSGGQGHNEQFF. The chain combines TRBV7-2 with TRBJ2-1, with D possibly called TRBD1 or TRBD2 (9 bases each). The germline V and J ends were trimmed by 3 bases and 5 bases, with 17 bases remaining between them. Germline values: CDR1 SGHTA, CDR2 FQGNSA. This CDR3 has 16 residues.

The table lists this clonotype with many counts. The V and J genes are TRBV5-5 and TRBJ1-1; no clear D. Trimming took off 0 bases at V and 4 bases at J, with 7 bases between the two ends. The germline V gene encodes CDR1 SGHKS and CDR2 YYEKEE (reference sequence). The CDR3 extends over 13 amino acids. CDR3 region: CASSLVSSTEAFF. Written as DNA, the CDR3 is TGTGCCAGCAGCTTGGTCTCGAGCACTGAAGCTTTCTTT.

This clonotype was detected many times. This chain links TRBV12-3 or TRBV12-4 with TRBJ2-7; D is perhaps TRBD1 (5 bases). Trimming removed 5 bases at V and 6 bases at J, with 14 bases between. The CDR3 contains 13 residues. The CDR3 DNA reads TGTGCCAGCAGTATGCGATGGGGCACCGAGCAGTACTTC. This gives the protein CASSMRWGTEQYF.

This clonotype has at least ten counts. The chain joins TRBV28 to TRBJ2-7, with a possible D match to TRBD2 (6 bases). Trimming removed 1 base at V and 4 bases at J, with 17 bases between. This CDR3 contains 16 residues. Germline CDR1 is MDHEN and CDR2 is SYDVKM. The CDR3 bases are TGTGCCAGCAGTTTATCCTCTAAACTGGAGGGGTACGAGCAGTACTTC. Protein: CASSLSSKLEGYEQYF.

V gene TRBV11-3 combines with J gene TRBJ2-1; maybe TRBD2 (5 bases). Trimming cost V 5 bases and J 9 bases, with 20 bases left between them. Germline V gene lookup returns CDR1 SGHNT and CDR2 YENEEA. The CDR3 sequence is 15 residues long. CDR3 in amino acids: CASSPRGSSTVEQFF. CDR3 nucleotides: TGTGCCAGCAGCCCCCGGGGATCTAGTACTGTTGAGCAGTTCTTC.

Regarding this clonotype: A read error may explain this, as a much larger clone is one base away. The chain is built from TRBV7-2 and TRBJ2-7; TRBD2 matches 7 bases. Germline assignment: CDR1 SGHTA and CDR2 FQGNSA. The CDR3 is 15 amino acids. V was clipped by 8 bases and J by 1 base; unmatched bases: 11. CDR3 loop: CASGRYSGPSYEQYF. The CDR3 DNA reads TGTGCCAGCGGTCGTTATAGCGGGCCTTCCTACGAGCAGTACTTC.

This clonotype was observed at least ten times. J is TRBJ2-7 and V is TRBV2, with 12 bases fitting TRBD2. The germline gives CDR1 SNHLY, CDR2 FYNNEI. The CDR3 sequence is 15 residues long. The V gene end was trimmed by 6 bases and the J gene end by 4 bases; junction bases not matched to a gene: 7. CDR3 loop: CASRPGLAGWYEQYF. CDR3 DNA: TGTGCCAGCAGGCCCGGACTAGCGGGATGGTACGAGCAGTACTTC.